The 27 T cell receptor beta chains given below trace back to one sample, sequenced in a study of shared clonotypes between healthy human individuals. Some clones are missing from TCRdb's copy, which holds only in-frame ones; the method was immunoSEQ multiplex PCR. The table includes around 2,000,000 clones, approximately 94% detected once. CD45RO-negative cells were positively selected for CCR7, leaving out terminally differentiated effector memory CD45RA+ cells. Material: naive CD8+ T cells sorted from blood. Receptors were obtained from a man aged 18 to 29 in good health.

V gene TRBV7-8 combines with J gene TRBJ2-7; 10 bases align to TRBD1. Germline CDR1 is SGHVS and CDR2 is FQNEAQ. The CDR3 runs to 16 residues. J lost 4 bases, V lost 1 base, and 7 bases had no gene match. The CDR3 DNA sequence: TGTGCCAGCAGCTTAGACGGGACAGGGGAACCTTACGAGCAGTACTTC. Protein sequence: CASSLDGTGEPYEQYF.

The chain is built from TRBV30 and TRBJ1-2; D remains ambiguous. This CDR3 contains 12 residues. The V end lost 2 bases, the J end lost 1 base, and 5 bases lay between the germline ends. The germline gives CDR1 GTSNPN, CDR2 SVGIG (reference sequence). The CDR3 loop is CAWSTSNYGYTF. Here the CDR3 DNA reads TGTGCCTGGAGTACAAGTAACTATGGCTACACCTTC.

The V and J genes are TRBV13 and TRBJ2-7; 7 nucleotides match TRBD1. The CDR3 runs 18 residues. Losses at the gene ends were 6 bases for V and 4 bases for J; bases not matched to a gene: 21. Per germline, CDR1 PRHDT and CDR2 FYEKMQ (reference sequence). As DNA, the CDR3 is TGTGCCAGCAGTTTTAGTGGGGACAGCCTCATCCCGGGTTACGAGCAGTACTTC. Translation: CASSFSGDSLIPGYEQYF.

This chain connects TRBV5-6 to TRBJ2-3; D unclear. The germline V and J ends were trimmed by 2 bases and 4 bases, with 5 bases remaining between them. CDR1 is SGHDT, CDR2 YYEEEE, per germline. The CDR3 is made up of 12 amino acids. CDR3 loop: CASSFDPDTQYF. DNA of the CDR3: TGTGCCAGCAGCTTCGACCCAGATACGCAGTATTTT.

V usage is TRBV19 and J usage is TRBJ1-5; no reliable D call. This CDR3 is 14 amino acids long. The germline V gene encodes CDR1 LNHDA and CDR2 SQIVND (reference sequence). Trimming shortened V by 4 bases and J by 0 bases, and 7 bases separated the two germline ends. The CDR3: CASSKYSSNQPQHF. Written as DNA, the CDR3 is TGTGCCAGTAGTAAGTACAGTAGCAATCAGCCCCAGCATTTT.

The CDR3 DNA is TGCGCCAGCAGCCAAGGGGCAGGGAGAGAGACCCAGTACTTC. Protein sequence: CASSQGAGRETQYF. The rearrangement uses TRBV4-1 and TRBJ2-5; D might be TRBD1 or TRBD2, each matching 5 bases. V shed 1 base and J shed 4 bases, with 10 bases lying between them. The CDR3 is made up of 14 amino acids. Germline CDR1 is MGHRA and CDR2 is YSYEKL.

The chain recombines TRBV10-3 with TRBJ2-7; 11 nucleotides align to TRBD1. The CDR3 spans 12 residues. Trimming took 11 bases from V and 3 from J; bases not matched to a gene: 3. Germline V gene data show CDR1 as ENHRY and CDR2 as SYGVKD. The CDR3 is CALGTGGYEQYF. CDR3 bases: TGTGCCCTGGGGACAGGGGGCTACGAGCAGTACTTC.

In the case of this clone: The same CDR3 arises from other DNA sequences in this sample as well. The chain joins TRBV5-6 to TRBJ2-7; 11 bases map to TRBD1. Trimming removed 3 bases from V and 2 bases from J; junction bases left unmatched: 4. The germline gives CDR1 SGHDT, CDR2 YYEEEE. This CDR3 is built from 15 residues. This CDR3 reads CASSWGTGGTYEQYF. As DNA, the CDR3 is TGTGCCAGCAGCTGGGGGACAGGGGGTACCTACGAGCAGTACTTC.

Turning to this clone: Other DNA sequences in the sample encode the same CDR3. Written as DNA, the CDR3 is TGTGCCAGCAGTTCCACAGGGGGGAACACTGAAGCTTTCTTT. It encodes CASSSTGGNTEAFF. The V gene is TRBV27, the J gene TRBJ1-1, with 8 nucleotides matching TRBD1. The CDR3 extends over 14 amino acids. V dropped 4 bases and J dropped 1; count of bases not matched to a gene: 2. In germline, CDR1 is MNHEY, CDR2 SMNVEV (reference sequence).

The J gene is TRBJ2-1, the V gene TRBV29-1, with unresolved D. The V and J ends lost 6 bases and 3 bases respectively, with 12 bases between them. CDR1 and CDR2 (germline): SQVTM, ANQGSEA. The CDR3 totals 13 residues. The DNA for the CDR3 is TGCAGCGTGCCATTAAACAACTACAATGAGCAGTTCTTC. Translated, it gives CSVPLNNYNEQFF.

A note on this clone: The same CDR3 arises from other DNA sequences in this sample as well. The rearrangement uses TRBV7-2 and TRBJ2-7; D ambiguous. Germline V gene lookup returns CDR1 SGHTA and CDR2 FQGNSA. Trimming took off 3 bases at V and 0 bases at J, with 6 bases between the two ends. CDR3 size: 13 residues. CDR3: CASSLVPSYEQYF. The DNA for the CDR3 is TGTGCCAGCAGCTTGGTTCCCTCCTACGAGCAGTACTTC.

For the CDR3, the DNA is TGTGCCAGCAGCCTTGCAGCGGGGGGCAGCACAGATACGCAGTATTTT. As protein: CASSLAAGGSTDTQYF. This chain joins TRBV5-4 and TRBJ2-3; 9 bases match TRBD2. The V segment lost 4 bases and the J segment 0 bases; nucleotides outside the gene matches: 6. There are 16 residues in the CDR3. The germline gives CDR1 SGHNT, CDR2 YYREEE (reference sequence).

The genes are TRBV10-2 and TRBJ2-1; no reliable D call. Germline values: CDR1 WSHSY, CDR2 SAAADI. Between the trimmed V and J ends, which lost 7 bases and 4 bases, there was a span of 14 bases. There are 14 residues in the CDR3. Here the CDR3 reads CASTYAMDYNEQFF. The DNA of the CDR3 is TGCGCCAGCACCTATGCCATGGATTACAATGAGCAGTTCTTC.

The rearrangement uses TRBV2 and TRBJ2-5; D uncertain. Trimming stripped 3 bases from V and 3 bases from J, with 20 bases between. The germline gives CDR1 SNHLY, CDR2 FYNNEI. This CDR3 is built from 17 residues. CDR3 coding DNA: TGTGCCAGCAGTGACCCGGGCCAGCAAGAAGTGGAAGAGACCCAGTACTTC. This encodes CASSDPGQQEVEETQYF.

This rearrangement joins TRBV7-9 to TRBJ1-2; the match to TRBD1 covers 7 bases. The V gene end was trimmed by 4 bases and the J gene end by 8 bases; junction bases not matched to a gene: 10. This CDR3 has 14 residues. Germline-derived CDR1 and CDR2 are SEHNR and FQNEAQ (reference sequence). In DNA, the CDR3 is TGTGCCAGCAGCTCGGCCGCTACAGGGGTCGGCTACACCTTC. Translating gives CASSSAATGVGYTF. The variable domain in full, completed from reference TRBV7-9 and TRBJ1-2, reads DTGVSQNPRHKITKRGQNVTFRCDPISEHNRLYWYRQTLGQGPEFLTYFQNEAQLEKSRLLSDRFSAERPKGSFSTLEIQRTEQGDSAMYLCASSSAATGVGYTFGSGTRLTVV.

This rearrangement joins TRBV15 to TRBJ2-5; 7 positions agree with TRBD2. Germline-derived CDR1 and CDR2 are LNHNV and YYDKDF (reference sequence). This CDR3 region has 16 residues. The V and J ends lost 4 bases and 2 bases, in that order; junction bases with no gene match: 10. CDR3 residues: CATSIGVAGLQETQYF. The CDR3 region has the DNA TGTGCCACCAGCATAGGGGTAGCGGGTTTACAAGAGACCCAGTACTTC.

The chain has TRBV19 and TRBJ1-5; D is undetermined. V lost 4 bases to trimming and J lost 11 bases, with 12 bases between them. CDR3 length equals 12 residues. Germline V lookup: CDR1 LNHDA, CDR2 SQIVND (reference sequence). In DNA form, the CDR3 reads TGTGCCAGTAGTACTCCGCCTCTGGCCCAGCATTTT. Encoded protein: CASSTPPLAQHF.

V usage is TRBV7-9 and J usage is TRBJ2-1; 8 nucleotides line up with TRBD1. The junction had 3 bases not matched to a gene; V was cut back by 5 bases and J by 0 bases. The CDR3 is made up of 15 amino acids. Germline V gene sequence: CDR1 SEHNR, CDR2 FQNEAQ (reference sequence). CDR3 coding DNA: TGTGCCAGCAGCCATGGACAGGGCTCCTACAATGAGCAGTTCTTC. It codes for CASSHGQGSYNEQFF.

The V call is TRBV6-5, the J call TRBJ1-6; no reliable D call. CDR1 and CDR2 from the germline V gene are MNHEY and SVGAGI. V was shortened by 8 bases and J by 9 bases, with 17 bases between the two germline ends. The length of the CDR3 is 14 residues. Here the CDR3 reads CASGGGYSGSPLHF. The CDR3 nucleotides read TGTGCCAGCGGAGGAGGGTACTCCGGTTCACCCCTCCACTTT.

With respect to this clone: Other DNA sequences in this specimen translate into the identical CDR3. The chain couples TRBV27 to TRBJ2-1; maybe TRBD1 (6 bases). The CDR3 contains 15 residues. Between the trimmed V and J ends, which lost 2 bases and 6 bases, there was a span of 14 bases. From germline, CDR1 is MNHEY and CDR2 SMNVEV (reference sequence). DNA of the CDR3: TGTGCCAGCAGTTTAGGGACATCGGTCGGCAATGAGCAGTTCTTC. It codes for CASSLGTSVGNEQFF.

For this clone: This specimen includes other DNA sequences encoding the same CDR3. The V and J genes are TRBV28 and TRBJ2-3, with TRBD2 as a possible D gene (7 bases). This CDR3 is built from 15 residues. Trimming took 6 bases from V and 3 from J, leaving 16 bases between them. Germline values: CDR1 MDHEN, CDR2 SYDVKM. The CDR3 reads CASSPRGGATDTQYF. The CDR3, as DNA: TGTGCCAGCAGCCCACGTGGGGGGGCTACAGATACGCAGTATTTT.

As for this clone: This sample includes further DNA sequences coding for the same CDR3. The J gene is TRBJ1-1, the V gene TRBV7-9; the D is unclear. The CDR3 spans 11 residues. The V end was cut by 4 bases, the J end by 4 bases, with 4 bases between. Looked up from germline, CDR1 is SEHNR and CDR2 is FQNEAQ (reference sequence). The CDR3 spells CASSSSTEAFF. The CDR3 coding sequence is TGTGCCAGCAGCTCCAGCACTGAAGCTTTCTTT.

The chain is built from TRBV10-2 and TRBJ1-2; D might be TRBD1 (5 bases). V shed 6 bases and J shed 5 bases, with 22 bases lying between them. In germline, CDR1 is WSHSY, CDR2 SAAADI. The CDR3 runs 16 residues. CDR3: CASRGLTGPLSYGYTF. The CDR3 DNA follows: TGCGCCAGCAGAGGACTAACAGGACCACTGTCTTATGGCTACACCTTC.

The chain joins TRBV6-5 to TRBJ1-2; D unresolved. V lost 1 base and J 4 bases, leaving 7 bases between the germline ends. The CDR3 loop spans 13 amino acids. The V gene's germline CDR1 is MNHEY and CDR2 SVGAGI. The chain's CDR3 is CASSYFGTYGYTF. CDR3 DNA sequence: TGTGCCAGCAGTTACTTCGGTACCTATGGCTACACCTTC.

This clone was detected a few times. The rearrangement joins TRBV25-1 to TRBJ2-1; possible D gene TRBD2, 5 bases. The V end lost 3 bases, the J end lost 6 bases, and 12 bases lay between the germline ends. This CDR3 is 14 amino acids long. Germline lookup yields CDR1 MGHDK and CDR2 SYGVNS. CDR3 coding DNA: TGTGCCAGCAGTGAGCGCGGACTCCTCAATGAGCAGTTCTTC. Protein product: CASSERGLLNEQFF. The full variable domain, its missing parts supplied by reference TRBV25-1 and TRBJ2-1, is EADIYQTPRYLVIGTGKKITLECSQTMGHDKMYWYQQDPGMELHLIHYSYGVNSTEKGDLSSESTVSRIRTEHFPLTLESARPSHTSQYLCASSERGLLNEQFFGPGTRLTVL.

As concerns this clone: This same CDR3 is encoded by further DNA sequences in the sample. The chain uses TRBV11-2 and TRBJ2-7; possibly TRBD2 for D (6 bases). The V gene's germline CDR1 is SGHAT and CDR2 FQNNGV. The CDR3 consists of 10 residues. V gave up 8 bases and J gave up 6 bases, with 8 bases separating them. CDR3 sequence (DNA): TGTGCCAGCGGGGGGTCCGAGCAGTACTTC. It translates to CASGGSEQYF.

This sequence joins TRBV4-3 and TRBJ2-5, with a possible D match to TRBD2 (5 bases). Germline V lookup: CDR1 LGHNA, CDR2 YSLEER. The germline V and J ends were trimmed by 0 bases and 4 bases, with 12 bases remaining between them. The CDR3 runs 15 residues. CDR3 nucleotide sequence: TGCGCCAGCAGCCAAGATACGGGGTCGGTAGAGACCCAGTACTTC. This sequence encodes CASSQDTGSVETQYF.